The next 2 T cell receptor beta chains were all read from a single sample in a study of T cell clones after liver transplantation. The data were produced by immunoSEQ multiplex PCR, yet TCRdb's version contains in-frame clones alone and is incomplete. Of 65,000 to 80,000 clones listed, roughly 85% are singletons. Sequenced here: CD4+ T cells from blood, sampled at the 22-month timepoint. Receptors originate from a human patient who received a liver transplant. Some T cells here may be from the graft donor.

The V and J genes are TRBV9 and TRBJ2-2; no definite D call. Germline CDR1 is SGDLS and CDR2 is YYNGEE. The CDR3 extends over 14 amino acids. The germline V and J ends were trimmed by 0 bases and 4 bases, with 7 bases remaining between them. The DNA for the CDR3 is TGTGCCAGCAGCGTAGCGTCAGGCACCGGGGAGCTGTTTTTT. Its protein is CASSVASGTGELFF.

This rearrangement joins TRBV28 to TRBJ2-4; D may match TRBD1 or TRBD2 (6 bases each). Trimming left V 2 bases short and J 0 bases short, with 17 bases between. This CDR3 has 18 residues. CDR1 is MDHEN, CDR2 SYDVKM, per germline. For the CDR3, the DNA is TGTGCCAGCAGTTTAAACAGCGGAGGGGGTGTAGCCAAAAACATTCAGTACTTC. Translation gives CASSLNSGGGVAKNIQYF.